This passage covers 23 T cell receptor beta chains from one sample sequenced in a study of blood T cell repertoires in COVID-19. Measured with immunoSEQ multiplex PCR; TCRdb has only the in-frame clones, and not every one. The table lists about 250,000 clones, about 89% of them singletons, with less than 0.95% in the top ten. The sequenced material came from peripheral blood. These receptors all come from a woman in her thirties or forties who had recovered from COVID-19.

This chain joins TRBV11-3 and TRBJ2-7, with 7 bases lining up with TRBD1. Trimming cost V 3 bases and J 7 bases; bases outside gene matches: 9. The CDR3 is 14 residues long. From germline, CDR1 is SGHNT and CDR2 YENEEA. The CDR3 DNA follows: TGTGCCAGCAGCTTGACTGGGACAGAACGGGAGCAGTACTTC. It yields the protein CASSLTGTEREQYF.

This clone occurred a few times. The gene calls are TRBV2 and TRBJ1-5; D is undetermined. Germline V gene data show CDR1 as SNHLY and CDR2 as FYNNEI. CDR3 size: 14 residues. V was shortened by 1 base and J by 6 bases, with 10 bases between the two germline ends. Here the CDR3 DNA reads TGTGCCAGCAGTGAAGGGCAGTGGGCTCAGCCCCAGCATTTT. It encodes CASSEGQWAQPQHF.

J is TRBJ2-7 and V is TRBV7-3, with a possible D match to TRBD1 (6 bases). V was trimmed by 2 bases and J by 4 bases, leaving 9 bases between them. This CDR3 has 13 amino acids. The germline gives CDR1 SGHTA, CDR2 FQGTGA. CDR3 DNA: TGTGCCAGCAGCTTAGCACAGGGTTACGAGCAGTACTTC. It encodes CASSLAQGYEQYF.

As for this clone: A much larger clone lies a single base off, so this may be a read error. Within the sample, other DNA sequences also encode this same CDR3. The chain couples TRBV5-1 to TRBJ2-5; D unresolved. CDR3 length: 13 residues. The V end lost 0 bases, the J end lost 1 base, and 4 bases lay between the germline ends. CDR1 and CDR2 (germline): SGHRS, YFSETQ. The CDR3 spells CASSLGLQETQYF. Here the CDR3 DNA reads TGCGCCAGCAGCTTGGGGCTCCAAGAGACCCAGTACTTC.

The chain links TRBV9 to TRBJ1-1; D possibly corresponds to TRBD1 (6 bases). In germline, CDR1 is SGDLS, CDR2 YYNGEE. This CDR3 region has 16 residues. V dropped 0 bases and J dropped 4 bases, with 16 bases sitting between them. The CDR3 spells CASSVAELGGPTEAFF. In nucleotides, the CDR3 is TGTGCCAGCAGCGTAGCGGAGTTGGGGGGGCCCACTGAAGCTTTCTTT.

The rearrangement links TRBV7-9 to TRBJ2-5; unclear D gene. With 1 base removed from V and 5 bases from J, the gap between germline ends came to 5 bases. CDR1 is SEHNR, CDR2 FQNEAQ, per germline (reference sequence). The CDR3 runs to 12 residues. The CDR3 is CASSLDGETQYF. The CDR3 nucleotides are TGTGCCAGCAGCTTAGATGGCGAGACCCAGTACTTC.

The CDR3 is CASSFSPGRDFYGYTF. As DNA, the CDR3 is TGTGCCAGCAGCTTCTCGCCCGGGCGGGACTTCTATGGCTACACCTTC. This chain links TRBV5-6 with TRBJ1-2; D is perhaps TRBD1 (5 bases). V lost 2 bases and J 4 bases, leaving 18 bases between the germline ends. Germline-derived CDR1 and CDR2 are SGHDT and YYEEEE. This CDR3 spans 16 amino acids.

This rearrangement joins TRBV3-1 (or the pseudogene TRBV3-2) to TRBJ1-2; D remains unclear. V lost 2 bases and J 4 bases, leaving 11 bases between the germline ends. Germline lookup yields CDR1 LGHDT and CDR2 YNNKEL (reference sequence). The CDR3 contains 14 residues. This CDR3 is CASSQTRGPYGYTF. The CDR3 DNA is TGTGCCAGCAGCCAAACTCGCGGGCCCTATGGCTACACCTTC.

The rearrangement links TRBV2 to TRBJ2-5, with a tentative D call TRBD2 (7 bases). CDR1 and CDR2 (germline): SNHLY, FYNNEI. This CDR3 comprises 15 residues. The germline V and J ends were trimmed by 1 base and 4 bases, with 13 bases remaining between them. CDR3 sequence reads: CASSEGGGGLETQYF. For the CDR3, the DNA is TGTGCCAGCAGTGAAGGGGGGGGCGGGTTAGAGACCCAGTACTTC.

This clone has a count of ten or more. The chain joins TRBV5-3 to TRBJ2-2, with a weak D call TRBD2 (6 bases). TRBV5-3 is noted as an ORF with a role that remains uncertain. V lost 5 bases and J lost 7, with 12 bases in between. The CDR3 sequence is 13 residues long. In DNA form, the CDR3 reads TGTGCCAGAAGGGCTTCTAGCGTCGGGGAGCTGTTTTTT. Protein: CARRASSVGELFF.

V is TRBV4-1 and J is TRBJ2-7; 9 bases fit TRBD1. Germline assignment: CDR1 MGHRA and CDR2 YSYEKL. The ends lost 3 bases at V and 7 bases at J; junction bases unmatched: 7. The CDR3 totals 14 residues. CDR3 nucleotides: TGCGCCAGCAGCCAGACAGGGGGGAATTGGGAGCAGTACTTC. Translation: CASSQTGGNWEQYF.

The rearrangement links TRBV18 to TRBJ1-5, with a weak D call TRBD1 (6 bases). Germline V lookup: CDR1 KGHSH, CDR2 LQKENI. CDR3 length: 15 residues. Between the trimmed V and J ends, which lost 3 bases and 3 bases, there was a span of 12 bases. The CDR3 loop reads CASSPQGKDNQPQHF. The CDR3 DNA reads TGTGCCAGCTCACCGCAGGGGAAGGACAATCAGCCCCAGCATTTT.

This chain links TRBV6-2 or TRBV6-3 with TRBJ2-7, with a possible D match to TRBD1 (6 bases). Germline V gene sequence: CDR1 MNHEY, CDR2 SVGEGT. This CDR3 is built from 16 residues. The V end was cut by 6 bases, the J end by 0 bases, with 18 bases between. The CDR3 bases are TGTGCCAGCAGCGTCGGTCAGGACAGAAGCTCCTACGAGCAGTACTTC. Its protein is CASSVGQDRSSYEQYF.

The chain recombines TRBV24-1 with TRBJ1-2; 7 bases are shared with TRBD1. The junction had 7 bases not matched to a gene; V was cut back by 4 bases and J by 6 bases. This CDR3 has 14 amino acids. Germline CDR1 is KGHDR and CDR2 is SFDVKD. The CDR3 reads CATSEAPGTDGYTF. The CDR3 bases are TGTGCCACCAGTGAAGCCCCCGGGACAGATGGCTACACCTTC.

The chain recombines TRBV21-1 with TRBJ2-7; TRBD2 was called by the table and not checked on the DNA. TRBV21-1 is noted as a pseudogene. The CDR3 is 17 amino acids. CDR3 residues: CASSKRPVASKDYEQYF. The CDR3 DNA sequence: TGTGCCAGCAGCAAAAGGCCGGTAGCTAGTAAAGACTACGAGCAGTACTTC.

The rearrangement links TRBV5-1 to TRBJ1-1; D might be TRBD1 (5 bases). CDR3 length: 17 amino acids. Per germline, CDR1 SGHRS and CDR2 YFSETQ. The V end lost 4 bases, the J end lost 0 bases, and 19 bases lay between the germline ends. In DNA, the CDR3 is TGCGCCAGCAGCCATGGGGCAGAAGTCTCCATGAACACTGAAGCTTTCTTT. Its protein product is CASSHGAEVSMNTEAFF.

The CDR3 DNA sequence: TGTGCCAGCAGTTTAAGGGACAGGGAGGGTGAAAAACTGTTTTTT. This translates into CASSLRDREGEKLFF. The chain links TRBV27 to TRBJ1-4; 9 bases are a match to TRBD1. V gave up 2 bases and J gave up 7 bases; unmatched junction bases: 5. There are 15 residues in the CDR3. Looked up from germline, CDR1 is MNHEY and CDR2 is SMNVEV (reference sequence).

This clone was found a few times. The chain is built from TRBV7-9 and TRBJ1-1, with D possibly being TRBD1 (6 bases). Trimming pared 6 bases from V and 4 bases from J, leaving 9 bases between. Germline CDR1 and CDR2: SEHNR and FQNEAQ (reference sequence). The CDR3 runs to 12 residues. CDR3 nucleotide sequence: TGTGCCAGCAGGGACAGAGGCACTGAAGCTTTCTTT. Translation: CASRDRGTEAFF. Looking up the rest from reference TRBV7-9 and TRBJ1-1 gives the full variable domain: DTGVSQNPRHKITKRGQNVTFRCDPISEHNRLYWYRQTLGQGPEFLTYFQNEAQLEKSRLLSDRFSAERPKGSFSTLEIQRTEQGDSAMYLCASRDRGTEAFFGQGTRLTVV.

The genes are TRBV7-9 and TRBJ2-2, with TRBD2 matching over 7 bases. The V gene end was trimmed by 8 bases and the J gene end by 0 bases; junction bases not matched to a gene: 9. The CDR3 covers 16 residues. CDR1 is SEHNR and CDR2 is FQNEAQ in the germline V gene (reference sequence). The CDR3 loop is CASLGGSTANTGELFF. The CDR3 region has the DNA TGTGCCAGCCTCGGCGGGAGTACCGCGAACACCGGGGAGCTGTTTTTT.

V is TRBV7-2 and J is TRBJ2-1; no definite D call. The CDR3 loop spans 16 amino acids. The germline gives CDR1 SGHTA, CDR2 FQGNSA. V lost 0 bases, J lost 0 bases, and 9 bases lay in between. CDR3 in amino acids: CASSLAPHSSYNEQFF. The CDR3 DNA reads TGTGCCAGCAGCTTAGCTCCGCATAGCTCCTACAATGAGCAGTTCTTC.

The chain recombines TRBV5-1 with TRBJ2-5; 9 bases line up with TRBD2. The CDR3 loop spans 13 amino acids. CDR1 is SGHRS, CDR2 YFSETQ, per germline. V was pared by 4 bases and J by 4 bases, with 2 bases of the junction left unmatched. CDR3 in amino acids: CASSVAGAETQYF. The CDR3 coding sequence is TGCGCCAGCAGCGTAGCGGGAGCAGAGACCCAGTACTTC.

The chain has TRBV11-2 and TRBJ2-7; 7 bases agree with TRBD2. This CDR3 spans 17 amino acids. Germline trimming cut 6 bases from V and 5 bases from J; bases unmatched to any gene: 19. Germline V gene lookup returns CDR1 SGHAT and CDR2 FQNNGV. This chain's CDR3 is CASSRNSRGGLADEQYF. The CDR3 bases are TGTGCCAGCAGTCGAAACTCCCGGGGTGGGCTAGCGGACGAGCAGTACTTC.

V gene TRBV19 combines with J gene TRBJ2-3; TRBD2 agrees at 11 bases. Trimming removed 6 bases from V and 0 bases from J; junction bases left unmatched: 11. CDR1 is LNHDA and CDR2 is SQIVND in the germline V gene (reference sequence). This CDR3 is built from 18 residues. CDR3 coding DNA: TGTGCCAGTAGCACGACTAGCGGGAATACACATAGCACAGATACGCAGTATTTT. This gives the protein CASSTTSGNTHSTDTQYF. The whole variable domain, filled in from reference TRBV19 and TRBJ2-3, reads DGGITQSPKYLFRKEGQNVTLSCEQNLNHDAMYWYRQDPGQGLRLIYYSQIVNDFQKGDIAEGYSVSREKKESFPLTVTSAQKNPTAFYLCASSTTSGNTHSTDTQYFGPGTRLTVL.